The clone carrying this T cell receptor beta chain has a handful of counts. Its specificity is unknown. Gene names follow the mouse nomenclature. The read ends 4 residues before the CDR3 terminus; that terminus is restored from the germline J gene. The V gene's germline CDR1 is SGHSA and CDR2 FRNQAP. The CDR3 is 14 residues long. These data come from a study of CD8+ T cells in alopecia areata. Study details: C3H/HeJ graft donors with spontaneous alopecia, aged roughly 6-13 months, supplied skin that was transplanted onto female C3H/HeJ mice aged roughly 7-11 weeks.

Broader study findings: Scalp data also include sequences from resident alphabeta T cells of normal skin.

Extraction and reverse transcription of RNA yielded cDNA as the sequencing template. Generated by immunoSEQ multiplex PCR, the TCRdb table keeps only in-frame clones and is missing some. In total the sample includes about 110,000 clones, none of them seen once. The sequenced material came from lesional skin. The clonotype comes from a C3H/HeJ mouse with alopecia areata. This strain has MHC haplotype H2-k. The gene calls are TRBV16 and TRBJ2-7; 8 nucleotides line up with TRBD1. The CDR3 bases that were read are TGTGCAAGCAGCTCTCAGGGGGCAGGGTAT. Translation: CASSSQGAGY. The CDR3, in full, reads CASSSQGAGYEQYF.